What follows are 18 T cell receptor beta chains derived from one specimen sequenced in a study of shared clonotypes between healthy human individuals. As defined, naive CD8 cells were CD45RO-negative and positively selected for CCR7, with terminally differentiated effector memory CD45RA+ cells excluded. Sequencing used immunoSEQ multiplex PCR; TCRdb keeps in-frame clones, though not all of them. In the table there are 2 million to 2.5 million clones, about 92% of which are singletons. Specimen: naive CD8+ T cells from PBMCs. Every receptor here comes from a man aged 18 to 29 in good health. Some clones in this sample may be carry-over from other donors' samples.

This rearrangement joins TRBV4-1 to TRBJ1-1, with D perhaps TRBD1 (5 bases). The CDR3 is 15 amino acids. The germline V gene has CDR1 MGHRA and CDR2 YSYEKL. V gave up 1 base and J gave up 1 base, with 10 bases separating them. CDR3: CASSQARTKNTEAFF. CDR3 coding DNA: TGCGCCAGCAGCCAAGCGAGGACAAAGAACACTGAAGCTTTCTTT.

The chain combines TRBV9 with TRBJ2-7; possibly TRBD2 for D (6 bases). V was pared by 4 bases and J by 4 bases, with 15 bases between. CDR1 is SGDLS and CDR2 is YYNGEE in the germline V gene. The CDR3 consists of 14 residues. The CDR3 nucleotides are TGTGCCAGCAGCCCCTCGGCGGGGATTTACGAGCAGTACTTC. It codes for CASSPSAGIYEQYF.

The chain carries TRBV7-2 and TRBJ2-7; D is perhaps TRBD2 (6 bases). Deletions cut 5 bases from V and 6 bases from J, with 23 bases between. The CDR3 totals 16 residues. From germline, CDR1 is SGHTA and CDR2 FQGNSA. DNA of the CDR3: TGTGCCAGCAGCACCGCCCCGGGACTCGGAGGAGGCGAGCAGTACTTC. Residues: CASSTAPGLGGGEQYF.

The chain joins TRBV4-3 to TRBJ1-2; no clear D. The germline gives CDR1 LGHNA, CDR2 YSLEER. V was trimmed by 1 base and J by 8 bases, leaving 14 bases between them. The CDR3 sequence is 14 residues long. The CDR3 sequence: CASSQGMGSGGYTF. Written as DNA, the CDR3 is TGCGCCAGCAGCCAAGGAATGGGTTCTGGAGGCTACACCTTC.

This chain uses TRBV27 with TRBJ1-2, with 7 bases lining up with TRBD1. Germline V gene lookup returns CDR1 MNHEY and CDR2 SMNVEV (reference sequence). This CDR3 is 14 amino acids long. V shed 2 bases and J 5 bases; nucleotides not matched to a gene: 5. This CDR3 reads CASSLRQGVYGYTF. Here the CDR3 DNA reads TGTGCCAGCAGTTTAAGGCAGGGGGTTTATGGCTACACCTTC.

This rearrangement joins TRBV10-3 to TRBJ2-7; 9 positions match TRBD2. J was trimmed by 0 bases and V by 6 bases; bases with no gene match: 24. Germline loops: CDR1 ENHRY, CDR2 SYGVKD. The CDR3 extends over 21 amino acids. In DNA, the CDR3 is TGTGCCATCAGGGGACGGCCGTCTGGAGCGGGAGGCTCTCTTAGCTCCTACGAGCAGTACTTC. Protein product: CAIRGRPSGAGGSLSSYEQYF.

The rearrangement links TRBV19 to TRBJ1-1, with 7 nucleotides matching TRBD1. Looked up from germline, CDR1 is LNHDA and CDR2 is SQIVND (reference sequence). This CDR3 region has 14 residues. With 4 bases clipped from V and 3 bases from J, the junction kept 5 bases outside the gene matches. CDR3 region: CASSNDRVDTEAFF. The CDR3 coding sequence is TGTGCCAGTAGTAATGACAGGGTCGACACTGAAGCTTTCTTT. Drawing the rest from reference TRBV19 and TRBJ1-1, the complete variable domain is DGGITQSPKYLFRKEGQNVTLSCEQNLNHDAMYWYRQDPGQGLRLIYYSQIVNDFQKGDIAEGYSVSREKKESFPLTVTSAQKNPTAFYLCASSNDRVDTEAFFGQGTRLTVV.

The CDR3 here is CASSLWASGRGADTQYF. As DNA, the CDR3 is TGTGCCAGCAGCTTATGGGCTAGCGGGAGAGGGGCAGATACGCAGTATTTT. The gene calls are TRBV11-3 and TRBJ2-3; 10 nucleotides agree with TRBD2. Germline V gene sequence: CDR1 SGHNT, CDR2 YENEEA. The CDR3 is 17 residues long. Germline trimming cut 2 bases from V and 4 bases from J; bases unmatched to any gene: 9.

The rearrangement uses TRBV6-1 and TRBJ1-5, with 8 positions matching TRBD1. Germline V lookup: CDR1 MNHNS, CDR2 SASEGT. Losses at the gene ends were 7 bases for V and 6 bases for J; bases not matched to a gene: 5. This CDR3 comprises 13 residues. The CDR3 DNA reads TGTGCCAGCAACACAGGGGGGAGTCAGCCCCAGCATTTT. Amino acid sequence: CASNTGGSQPQHF.

The CDR3: CASSLSMRYGQYF. The CDR3 region has the DNA TGTGCCAGCAGTTTATCGATGAGGTATGGGCAGTACTTC. The genes are TRBV27 and TRBJ2-7; no definite D call. With 0 bases removed from V and 9 bases from J, the gap between germline ends came to 12 bases. The CDR3 runs 13 residues. Germline V gives CDR1 MNHEY, CDR2 SMNVEV (reference sequence).

This chain joins TRBV7-8 and TRBJ2-1, with 8 bases matching TRBD1. Per the germline V gene, CDR1 is SGHVS and CDR2 is FQNEAQ. V was pared by 6 bases and J by 8 bases, with 12 bases of the junction left unmatched. The CDR3 runs to 15 residues. DNA of the CDR3: TGTGCCAGCAGTTACCGGACAGGGAGTACCGATGAGCAGTTCTTC. Amino acid sequence: CASSYRTGSTDEQFF.

The count of this clone is one. The chain combines TRBV5-1 with TRBJ2-1; TRBD1 matches 10 bases. The CDR3 totals 17 residues. After removal of 0 bases from V and 7 bases from J, the junction contained 10 bases not matched to a gene. Germline loops: CDR1 SGHRS, CDR2 YFSETQ. CDR3 amino acids: CASSLAPLDRGVNEQFF. The DNA of the CDR3 is TGCGCCAGCAGCTTGGCCCCCCTGGACAGGGGGGTAAATGAGCAGTTCTTC.

The J gene is TRBJ1-1, the V gene TRBV19, with TRBD1 as a possible D gene (6 bases). The V end lost 1 base, the J end lost 0 bases, and 12 bases lay between the germline ends. Germline values: CDR1 LNHDA, CDR2 SQIVND (reference sequence). CDR3 length: 16 amino acids. CDR3 protein: CASSIVAGVMNTEAFF. CDR3 nucleotide sequence: TGTGCCAGTAGTATAGTAGCAGGGGTGATGAACACTGAAGCTTTCTTT.

Points on this clone: The same CDR3 is also encoded by other DNA sequences in this sample. The V and J genes are TRBV27 and TRBJ2-7, with TRBD1 as a possible D gene (6 bases). V was clipped by 2 bases and J by 1 base, with 6 bases between them. CDR1 is MNHEY, CDR2 SMNVEV, per germline (reference sequence). CDR3 size: 13 residues. The CDR3: CASSLRGSYEQYF. As DNA, the CDR3 is TGTGCCAGCAGTTTAAGGGGGTCCTACGAGCAGTACTTC.

The gene calls are TRBV5-1 and TRBJ2-1; no clear D. The CDR3 has 13 amino acids. The germline V gene has CDR1 SGHRS and CDR2 YFSETQ. V was cut by 4 bases and J by 7 bases, with 12 bases left in between. This chain's CDR3 is CASSPRLTNEQFF. The CDR3 nucleotides read TGCGCCAGCAGCCCGAGACTGACTAATGAGCAGTTCTTC.

The J gene is TRBJ2-2, the V gene TRBV11-3; TRBD2 matches at 8 bases. Germline loops: CDR1 SGHNT, CDR2 YENEEA. The length of the CDR3 is 16 residues. V lost 4 bases, J lost 5 bases, and 9 bases stayed unmatched. The CDR3 protein is CASSSRAGALTGELFF. Here the CDR3 DNA reads TGTGCCAGCAGCTCCCGAGCGGGAGCGCTGACCGGGGAGCTGTTTTTT.

The chain uses TRBV5-4 and TRBJ2-2; 12 nucleotides line up with TRBD2. The trim removed 3 bases at V and 6 bases at J, leaving 9 bases unmatched. Germline values: CDR1 SGHNT, CDR2 YYREEE (reference sequence). The CDR3 sequence is 17 residues long. The CDR3 loop reads CASSYRLAGVNSGELFF. CDR3 nucleotides: TGTGCCAGCAGCTACCGACTAGCGGGAGTCAACTCCGGGGAGCTGTTTTTT.

The V call is TRBV6-1, the J call TRBJ1-5; D possibly corresponds to TRBD1 (5 bases). V lost 4 bases and J 4 bases, leaving 11 bases between the germline ends. The CDR3 loop spans 14 amino acids. Germline V gene data show CDR1 as MNHNS and CDR2 as SASEGT. The CDR3 DNA follows: TGTGCCAGCAGTGCCGGGGCAGGGAATCAGCCCCAGCATTTT. This translates into CASSAGAGNQPQHF.